Below, 18 T cell receptor beta chains from the same sample are listed, as sequenced in a study of T cell clusters in autoimmune cytopenias. Multiplex touch-down PCR amplified TRB using TRB-A and TRB-B pools in one tube. TCRdb reanalyzed the multiplex PCR reads, giving one entry per CDR3 protein sequence and no DNA. Its table lists about 5,900 distinct CDR3 sequences. TRB was amplified from roughly 250 ng of peripheral blood genomic DNA per sample. Sequences were obtained from peripheral blood. These TCRs come from a human donor with an autoimmune cytopenia or autoimmune hepatitis (not recorded which).

The chain combines TRBV28 with TRBJ2-1; TCRdb indicates TRBD2, and absent DNA this call remains unverified. The CDR3 extends over 16 amino acids. From germline, CDR1 is MDHEN and CDR2 SYDVKM. CDR3 sequence: CASSLTSSGRADEQFF.

The rearrangement joins TRBV10-3 to TRBJ1-5; with no DNA, the TCRdb D assignment of TRBD1 cannot be verified. CDR3 length: 14 amino acids. Germline lookup yields CDR1 ENHRY and CDR2 SYGVKD. The CDR3 sequence: CAISAGDGDQPQHF.

V and J are TRBV6-5 and TRBJ1-2; no DNA is available, so the TRBD1 call from TCRdb remains unchecked. The CDR3 runs 16 residues. Per germline, CDR1 MNHEY and CDR2 SVGAGI. CDR3 amino acids: CASSRARDSFNYGYTF.

Here the CDR3 reads CASSFGGGAYEQYF. The V gene is TRBV7-9, the J gene TRBJ2-7; TCRdb indicates TRBD2, and absent DNA this call remains unverified. The CDR3 loop spans 14 amino acids. Germline CDR1 and CDR2: SEHNR and FQNEAQ (reference sequence). Together with reference TRBV7-9 and TRBJ2-7, the CDR3 gives the full variable domain: DTGVSQNPRHKITKRGQNVTFRCDPISEHNRLYWYRQTLGQGPEFLTYFQNEAQLEKSRLLSDRFSAERPKGSFSTLEIQRTEQGDSAMYLCASSFGGGAYEQYFGPGTRLTVT.

This clonotype ranks as medium-sized in terms of frequency. The V gene is TRBV19, the J gene TRBJ1-4; TCRdb's D call of TRBD1 is untestable without DNA. The CDR3 runs 16 residues. The V gene's germline CDR1 is LNHDA and CDR2 SQIVND (reference sequence). Here the CDR3 reads CASSKGTGATNEKLFF. Supplemented by reference TRBV19 and TRBJ1-4, the full variable domain reads DGGITQSPKYLFRKEGQNVTLSCEQNLNHDAMYWYRQDPGQGLRLIYYSQIVNDFQKGDIAEGYSVSREKKESFPLTVTSAQKNPTAFYLCASSKGTGATNEKLFFGSGTQLSVL.

V and J are TRBV20-1 and TRBJ2-7; TCRdb lists TRBD1, though no DNA is available to test this call. The CDR3 spans 12 residues. Germline V CDR1 and CDR2: DFQATT, SNEGSKA (reference sequence). The chain's CDR3 is CSARARGGLQYF.

In terms of frequency, this clonotype is medium-sized (0.01 to 0.1%). The V gene is TRBV19, the J gene TRBJ2-7. This CDR3 has 12 residues. The V gene's germline CDR1 is LNHDA and CDR2 SQIVND (reference sequence). The CDR3 sequence is CATGQGPYEQYF.

Judged by frequency, this clonotype is medium-sized (0.01 to 0.1%). The rearrangement links TRBV19 to TRBJ1-4; TCRdb's assignment of TRBD1 cannot be checked, as there is no DNA. Germline lookup yields CDR1 LNHDA and CDR2 SQIVND (reference sequence). The CDR3 has 15 residues. The CDR3 sequence is CASSRDRGTNEKLFF.

The chain combines TRBV12-3 or TRBV12-4 with TRBJ1-1. The CDR3 is 14 residues long. The CDR3: CASSLRLINTEAFF.

The genes are TRBV4-3 and TRBJ2-1. The CDR3 is made up of 14 amino acids. Germline loops: CDR1 LGHNA, CDR2 YSLEER. The CDR3: CASSRWGLGYEQFF.

This clonotype is deemed medium-sized by its frequency. V is TRBV6-5 and J is TRBJ1-6. Germline CDR1 MNHEY, CDR2 SVGAGI. The CDR3 runs to 16 residues. The CDR3: CASSYSRVSYNSPLHF.

Considering frequency, this clonotype is medium-sized. This chain uses TRBV19 with TRBJ1-2; TCRdb's assignment of TRBD1 cannot be checked, as there is no DNA. CDR3 length: 14 amino acids. CDR1 and CDR2 from the germline V gene are LNHDA and SQIVND (reference sequence). CDR3 sequence: CASSLTPGHRGYTF.

Judged by frequency, this clonotype is medium-sized. The V gene is TRBV6-2 or TRBV6-3, the J gene TRBJ2-7; TCRdb's D call, TRBD2, is unchecked because there is no DNA. The CDR3 has 12 amino acids. CDR1 is MNHEY, CDR2 SVGEGT, per germline. CDR3 loop: CATEGRSYEQYF.

The rearrangement uses TRBV27 and TRBJ2-7; TCRdb designates TRBD1, a call that cannot be tested without DNA. The germline V gene has CDR1 MNHEY and CDR2 SMNVEV (reference sequence). This CDR3 contains 15 residues. This CDR3 is CASSLQGPFSYEQYF.

This clonotype is identified as medium-sized (0.01 to 0.1%) from frequency. The chain is built from TRBV19 and TRBJ2-2; TCRdb proposes TRBD1, but this gene call is untestable without DNA. Looked up from germline, CDR1 is LNHDA and CDR2 is SQIVND (reference sequence). This CDR3 has 13 amino acids. CDR3 sequence: CASSRKGAGELFF.

The chain links TRBV6-4 to TRBJ2-3; TCRdb's D call of TRBD2 is untestable without DNA. This CDR3 comprises 16 residues. Germline V gene sequence: CDR1 MRHNA, CDR2 SNTAGT. CDR3 sequence: CASSPQLAGRHDTQYF.

This clonotype is called medium-sized based on its frequency. The genes are TRBV27 and TRBJ1-2; TCRdb designates TRBD1, a call that cannot be tested without DNA. The CDR3 is made up of 15 amino acids. Germline CDR1 is MNHEY and CDR2 is SMNVEV (reference sequence). The CDR3 here is CASSFTGGTVAGYTF.

This clonotype is labeled large based on frequency. CDR3 protein: CSVDGPSLESETQYF. The J gene is TRBJ2-5, the V gene TRBV29-1; TCRdb outputs TRBD2, but without DNA this stays unchecked. This CDR3 contains 15 residues. Germline V CDR1 and CDR2: SQVTM, ANQGSEA.